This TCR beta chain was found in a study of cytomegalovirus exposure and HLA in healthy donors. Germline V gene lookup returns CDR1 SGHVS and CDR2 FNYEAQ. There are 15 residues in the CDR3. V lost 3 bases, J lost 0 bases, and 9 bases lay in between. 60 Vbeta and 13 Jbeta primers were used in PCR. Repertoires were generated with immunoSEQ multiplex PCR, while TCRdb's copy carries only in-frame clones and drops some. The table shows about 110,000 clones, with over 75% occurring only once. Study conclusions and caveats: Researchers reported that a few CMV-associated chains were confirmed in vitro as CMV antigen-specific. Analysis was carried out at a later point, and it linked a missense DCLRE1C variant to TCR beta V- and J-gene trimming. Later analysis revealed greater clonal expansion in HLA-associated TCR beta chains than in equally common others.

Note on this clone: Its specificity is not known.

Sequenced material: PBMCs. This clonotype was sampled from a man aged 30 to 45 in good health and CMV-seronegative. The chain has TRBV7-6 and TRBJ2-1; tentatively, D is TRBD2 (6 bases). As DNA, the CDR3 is TGTGCCAGCAGCTTCAGAGCGGGCTCCTACAATGAGCAGTTCTTC. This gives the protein CASSFRAGSYNEQFF.